The present entry profiles one T cell receptor beta chain with its context. What this receptor recognizes is not known. Nothing much larger sits one base from this clone, and base qualities are not available. The data stem from a study of blood T cells in healthy people across ages (dated by TCRdb to about 2015). Notes on the research overall: Template switching captured roughly one uniquely barcoded TCR beta cDNA molecule per two T cells in model experiments. Using deep sequencing normalized with unique cDNA molecular identifiers, the study measured how TCR beta repertoire diversity changes with age. Four age groups were formed from the donors: young (average approximately 17 years), middle-aged (approximately 42), aged (about 62) and long-lived (roughly 81). To avoid experimental bias, donors of different ages were distributed randomly across sequencing lanes. The study analyzed two additional independent replicas of 1 million unique cDNA reads from the same blood draw for two donors, one aged 18 to 30 and one aged 80 or older.

The library was prepared using 5' RACE. Instrument used: Illumina HiSeq 2500. The second PCR ran for roughly 6 to 11 cycles and used a J-beta primer mix along with a sample-barcoded 5' primer. A unique molecular identifier was introduced onto each TCR beta cDNA molecule by a template-switch 5' adaptor carrying 12 random nucleotides. Each sample yielded at least 2.5 million CDR3-containing paired-end reads. First-strand cDNA was synthesized from all RNA with the Mint cDNA synthesis kit, primed by a TRBC-specific oligonucleotide. Following uracil-DNA glycosylase treatment, a first 18-cycle PCR with universal primers M1SS and BC2_uni_R was performed on all cDNA. The paper's processing steps were these. For normalization, 1 million high-quality reads were randomly selected from each sample, with every read carrying a distinct molecular identifier. Instead of being binned into consensus sequences, reads with shared molecular identifiers were discarded. MiTCR, with a Q25 quality threshold and the strictest error-elimination algorithm, was used for CDR3 identification, clonotype clustering and error correction. A nonparametric unseen species model with Euler transformation was used to estimate a lower bound on total TCR beta diversity. TCRdb reran the public reads through fastp at Q25 and MiXCR, keeping productive beta chains. When rows share a CDR3 protein, they turn into one entry using the most common DNA and genes. TCRdb's processing, not the authors', yielded these V and J calls. This sample gives around 1,000,000 distinct CDR3 sequences in total; more than 30% of them show up just once. The top ten clonotypes cover roughly 14% of the sample.

Systemically healthy Caucasian individuals from Russia, around 39 in total and aged roughly 6 to 100 years, were included as donors. Ten milliliters of peripheral blood were drawn from each donor into EDTA-treated Vacutainer tubes. PBMCs were isolated by Ficoll-Paque density-gradient centrifugation, with at least 6.5 million obtained per sample. Trizol reagent was used to extract total RNA from PBMCs, with at least 6 micrograms per sample. For every donor, flow cytometry on a PBMC aliquot measured the percentage of naive CD45RAhigh/CD27high T cells. V is cut by 7 bases and J by 2 bases, and the space between the germline ends is 12 bases. CDR1 and CDR2 (SQVTM, ANQGSEA) derive from the germline V gene. Taken from cysteine to phenylalanine, the CDR3 has 13 residues. Of all the DNA, just the CDR3 is kept, 39 bases in frame from base 1. General conclusions and limits of the study: Since profiling was done on bulk unsorted PBMCs, naive and antigen-experienced compartments could not be conclusively compared. There was a strong correlation between observed TCR beta diversity and the percentage of naive T cells measured by flow cytometry. Total diversity estimates from one million sequenced T cells were considered lower bounds and underestimates. Because the CMV infection status of the donors was unknown, age-related changes in expanded clonotypes may potentially have been confounded. Observed TCR beta diversity per million T cells fell roughly linearly with age, and a significant reduction was already apparent by age about 38. Compared with the aged group, the long-lived group had more naive CD4+ T cells, fewer expanded clones and increased TCR diversity, suggesting age selection.

This chain joins TRBV29-1 to TRBJ1-5; the D gene cannot be resolved reliably. Material for sequencing was blood. The receptor was isolated from a man aged 18 to 35 in good health. The CDR3 region: CSARQSGNQPQHF. The sequenced DNA: TGCAGCGCTCGGCAGTCGGGCAATCAGCCCCAGCATTTT. Extended through the reference TRBV29-1 and TRBJ1-5 proteins, this CDR3 yields the full variable domain: SAVISQKPSRDICQRGTSLTIQCQVDSQVTMMFWYRQQPGQSLTLIATANQGSEATYESGFVIDKFPISRPNLTFSTLTVSNMSPEDSSIYLCSARQSGNQPQHFGDGTRLSIL.